The entry that follows covers one T cell receptor beta chain sequence. Its antigen is currently unknown. This record belongs to a study of CD39 and CD103 CD8 tumor-infiltrating T cells. Study at large: Shown patients: HPV-positive HNSCC, HPV-negative HNSCC, ovarian cancer, melanoma.

T lymphocytes were negatively selected, with EpCAM beads added for tumor-infiltrating lymphocytes. Germline V gene lookup returns CDR1 LGHNA and CDR2 YNFKEQ. Germline trimming cut 3 bases from V and 8 bases from J; bases unmatched to any gene: 8. The CDR3 covers 15 residues. General study results and limits: DP CD8 TILs seemed more oligoclonal than DN, SP and blood memory CD8. DN TIL clonotypes largely overlapped peripheral memory CD8 repertoires, unlike DP.

TCRdb's copy holds only in-frame clones and misses some; the assay was immunoSEQ multiplex PCR. This sample has approximately 520 clones, with approximately 72% found just once. The sample taken for sequencing was CD39- CD103+ CD8+ T cells sorted from the tumor. Indicated subset: CD103+CD39- single-positive CD45RA- CD8 T cells. This sequence was found in a human donor with ovarian cancer. The V and J genes are TRBV4-2 and TRBJ1-5; 9 bases are shared with TRBD1. The chain's CDR3 is CASSHSGTGFEPQHF. The CDR3 nucleotides are TGTGCCAGCAGCCACTCCGGGACAGGGTTCGAGCCCCAGCATTTT.